This section outlines one TCR beta chain sequence together with its context. The antigen is not known. V lost 4 bases and J 4 bases, leaving 29 bases between the germline ends. The CDR3 length is 19 residues. The germline V gene encodes CDR1 SGHAT and CDR2 FQNNGV. This sample stems from a study of blood T cells in healthy people across ages. Overall study results and limits: More naive CD4+ cells and higher diversity marked long-lived donors relative to aged donors.

Primers used in a second PCR of about 6 to 11 cycles were a sample-barcoded 5' primer and a J-beta primer mix. MiXCR, applied by TCRdb to the 5' RACE reads, yields one record per CDR3 protein. The sample shows hundreds of thousands of distinct CDR3 sequences, 40% to 45% of them seen only once. Sequencing input: blood. This sequence was found in a man aged 80 or over in good health. The chain has TRBV11-2 and TRBJ2-7; weak D call: TRBD2 (6 bases). The CDR3 loop is CASSSPGQSDVGGYYEQYF. CDR3 in DNA: TGTGCCAGCAGCTCCCCGGGGCAAAGTGACGTGGGGGGTTATTACGAGCAGTACTTC. The variable domain in full, completed from reference TRBV11-2 and TRBJ2-7, reads EAGVAQSPRYKIIEKRQSVAFWCNPISGHATLYWYQQILGQGPKLLIQFQNNGVVDDSQLPKDRFSAERLKGVDSTLKIQPAKLEDSAVYLCASSSPGQSDVGGYYEQYFGPGTRLTVT.